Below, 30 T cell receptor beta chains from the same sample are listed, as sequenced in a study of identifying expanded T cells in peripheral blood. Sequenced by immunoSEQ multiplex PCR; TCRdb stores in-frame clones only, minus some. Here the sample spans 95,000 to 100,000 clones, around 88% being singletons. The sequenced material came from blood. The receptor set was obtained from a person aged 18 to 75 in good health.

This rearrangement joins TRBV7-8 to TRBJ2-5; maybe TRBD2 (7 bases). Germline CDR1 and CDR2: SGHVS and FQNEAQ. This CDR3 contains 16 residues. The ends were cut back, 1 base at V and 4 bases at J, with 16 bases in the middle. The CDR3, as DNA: TGTGCCAGCAGCTTAGGGCGGGGGCGCCAGTCAGAGACCCAGTACTTC. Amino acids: CASSLGRGRQSETQYF.

The CDR3 reads CASGRTSSYNSPLHF. The CDR3 DNA reads TGTGCCAGCGGCCGGACGAGCTCCTATAATTCACCCCTCCACTTT. This rearrangement joins TRBV27 to TRBJ1-6; D gene uncertain. With 8 bases removed from V and 0 bases from J, the gap between germline ends came to 11 bases. The germline V gene encodes CDR1 MNHEY and CDR2 SMNVEV (reference sequence). This CDR3 is 15 amino acids long.

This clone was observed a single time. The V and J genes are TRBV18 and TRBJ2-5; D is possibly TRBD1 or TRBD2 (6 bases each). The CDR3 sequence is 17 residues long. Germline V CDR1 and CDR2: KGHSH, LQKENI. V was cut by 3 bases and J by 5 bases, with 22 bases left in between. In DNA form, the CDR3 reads TGTGCCAGCTCACCGATCGGGGGCGACCATCTTGTGGAGACCCAGTACTTC. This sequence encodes CASSPIGGDHLVETQYF.

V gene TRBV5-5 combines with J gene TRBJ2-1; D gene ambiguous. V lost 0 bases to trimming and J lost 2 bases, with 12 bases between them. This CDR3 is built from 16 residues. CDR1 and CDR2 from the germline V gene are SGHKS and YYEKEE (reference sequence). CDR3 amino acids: CASSLGLMIPYNEQFF. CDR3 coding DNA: TGTGCCAGCAGCTTGGGCCTGATGATCCCCTACAATGAGCAGTTCTTC.

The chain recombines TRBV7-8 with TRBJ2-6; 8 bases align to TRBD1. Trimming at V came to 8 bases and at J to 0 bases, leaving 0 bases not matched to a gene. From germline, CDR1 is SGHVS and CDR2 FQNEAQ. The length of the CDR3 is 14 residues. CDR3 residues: CASGQGSGANVLTF. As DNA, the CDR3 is TGTGCCAGCGGACAGGGCTCTGGGGCCAACGTCCTGACTTTC. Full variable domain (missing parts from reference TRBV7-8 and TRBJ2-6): GAGVSQSPRYKVAKRGQDVALRCDPISGHVSLFWYQQALGQGPEFLTYFQNEAQLDKSGLPSDRFFAERPEGSVSTLKIQRTQQEDSAVYLCASGQGSGANVLTFGAGSRLTVL.

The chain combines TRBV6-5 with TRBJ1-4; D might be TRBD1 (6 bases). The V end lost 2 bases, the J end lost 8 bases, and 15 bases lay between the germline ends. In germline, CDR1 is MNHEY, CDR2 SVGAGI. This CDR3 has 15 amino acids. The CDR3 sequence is CASSYAGGHGEKLFF. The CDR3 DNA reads TGTGCCAGCAGTTACGCCGGGGGGCATGGGGAAAAACTGTTTTTT.

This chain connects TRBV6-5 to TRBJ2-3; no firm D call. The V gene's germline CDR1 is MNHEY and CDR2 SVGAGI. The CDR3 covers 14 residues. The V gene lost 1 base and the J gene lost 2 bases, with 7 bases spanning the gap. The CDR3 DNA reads TGTGCCAGCAGTTACTTCGGCGACACAGATACGCAGTATTTT. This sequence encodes CASSYFGDTDTQYF.

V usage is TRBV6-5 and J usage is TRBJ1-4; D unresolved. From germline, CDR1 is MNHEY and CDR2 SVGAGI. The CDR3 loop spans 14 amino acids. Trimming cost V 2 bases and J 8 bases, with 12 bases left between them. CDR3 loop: CASSYRLAGEKLFF. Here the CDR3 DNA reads TGTGCCAGCAGTTACAGGTTGGCGGGAGAAAAACTGTTTTTT.

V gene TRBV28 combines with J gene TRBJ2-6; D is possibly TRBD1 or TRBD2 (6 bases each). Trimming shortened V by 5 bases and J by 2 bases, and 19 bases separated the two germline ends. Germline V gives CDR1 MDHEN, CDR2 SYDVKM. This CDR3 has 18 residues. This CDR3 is CASSPLGGGRAGANVLTF. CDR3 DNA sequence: TGTGCCAGCAGTCCCTTAGGAGGGGGACGAGCTGGGGCCAACGTCCTGACTTTC.

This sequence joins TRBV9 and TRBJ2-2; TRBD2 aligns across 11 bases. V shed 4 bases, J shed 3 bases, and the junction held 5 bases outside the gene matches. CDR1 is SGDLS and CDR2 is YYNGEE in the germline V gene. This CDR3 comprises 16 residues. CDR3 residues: CASSNSGGADTGELFF. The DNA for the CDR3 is TGTGCCAGCAGCAATAGCGGGGGGGCAGACACCGGGGAGCTGTTTTTT.

The CDR3 DNA reads TGCAGCGTTGCCCATGACAGTGGCGGACAAGCTTTCTTT. Protein sequence: CSVAHDSGGQAFF. The chain carries TRBV29-1 and TRBJ1-1; possibly TRBD1 for D (5 bases). There are 13 residues in the CDR3. Trimming took 4 bases from V and 9 from J, leaving 18 bases between them. Germline V gives CDR1 SQVTM, CDR2 ANQGSEA.

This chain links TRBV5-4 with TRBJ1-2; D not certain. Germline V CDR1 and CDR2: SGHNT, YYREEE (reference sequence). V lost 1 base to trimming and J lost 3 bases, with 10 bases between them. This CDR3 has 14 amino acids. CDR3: CASSLLGKYYGYTF. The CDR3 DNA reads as TGTGCCAGCAGCTTGTTGGGGAAGTACTATGGCTACACCTTC.

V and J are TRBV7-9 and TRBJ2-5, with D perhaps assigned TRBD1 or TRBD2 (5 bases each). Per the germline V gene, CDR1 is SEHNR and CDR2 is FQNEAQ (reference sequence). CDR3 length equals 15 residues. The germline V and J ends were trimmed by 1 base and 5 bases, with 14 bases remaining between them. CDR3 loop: CASSLVGASQETQYF. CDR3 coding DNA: TGTGCCAGCAGCTTAGTAGGGGCTAGCCAGGAGACCCAGTACTTC.

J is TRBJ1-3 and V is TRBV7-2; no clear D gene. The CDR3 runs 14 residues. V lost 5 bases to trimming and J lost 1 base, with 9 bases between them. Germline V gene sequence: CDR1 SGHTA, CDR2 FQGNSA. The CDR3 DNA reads TGTGCCAGCAGCCCCCAAAGGTCTGGAAACACCATATATTTT. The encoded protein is CASSPQRSGNTIYF.

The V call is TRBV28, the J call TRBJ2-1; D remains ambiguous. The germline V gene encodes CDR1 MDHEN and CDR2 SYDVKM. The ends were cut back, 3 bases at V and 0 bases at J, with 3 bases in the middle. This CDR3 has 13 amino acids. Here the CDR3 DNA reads TGTGCCAGCAGTTTGGGCTCCTACAATGAGCAGTTCTTC. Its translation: CASSLGSYNEQFF.

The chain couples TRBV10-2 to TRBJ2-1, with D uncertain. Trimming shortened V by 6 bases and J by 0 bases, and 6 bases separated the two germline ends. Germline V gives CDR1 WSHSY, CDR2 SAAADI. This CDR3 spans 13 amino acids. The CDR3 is CASRGSSYNEQFF. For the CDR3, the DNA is TGCGCCAGCAGGGGAAGCTCCTACAATGAGCAGTTCTTC.

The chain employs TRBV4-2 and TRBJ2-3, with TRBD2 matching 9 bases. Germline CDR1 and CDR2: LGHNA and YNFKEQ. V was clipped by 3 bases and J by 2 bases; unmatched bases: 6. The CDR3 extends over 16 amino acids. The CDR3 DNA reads TGTGCCAGCAGCCAGGAGAGCGGGGGGCCCACAGATACGCAGTATTTT. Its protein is CASSQESGGPTDTQYF.

CDR3 nucleotides: TGCGCCAGCACCCTCGGGACAGCCACACAGGATACGCAGTATTTT. This gives the protein CASTLGTATQDTQYF. The genes are TRBV5-1 and TRBJ2-3; 7 bases agree with TRBD1. This CDR3 has 15 residues. CDR1 is SGHRS and CDR2 is YFSETQ in the germline V gene. V was clipped by 6 bases and J by 6 bases; unmatched bases: 13.

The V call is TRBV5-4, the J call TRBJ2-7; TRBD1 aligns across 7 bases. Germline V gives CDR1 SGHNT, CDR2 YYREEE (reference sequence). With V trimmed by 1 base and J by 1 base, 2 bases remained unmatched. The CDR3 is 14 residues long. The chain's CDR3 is CASSLRQGSYEQYF. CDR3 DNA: TGTGCCAGCAGCTTGCGACAGGGTTCCTACGAGCAGTACTTC.

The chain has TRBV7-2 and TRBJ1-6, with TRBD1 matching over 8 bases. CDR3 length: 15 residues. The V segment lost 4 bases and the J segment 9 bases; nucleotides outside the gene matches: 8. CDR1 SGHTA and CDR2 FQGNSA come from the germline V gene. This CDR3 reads CASSSMTGVGSPLHF. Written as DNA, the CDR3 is TGTGCCAGCAGCTCAATGACAGGGGTTGGTTCACCCCTCCACTTT.

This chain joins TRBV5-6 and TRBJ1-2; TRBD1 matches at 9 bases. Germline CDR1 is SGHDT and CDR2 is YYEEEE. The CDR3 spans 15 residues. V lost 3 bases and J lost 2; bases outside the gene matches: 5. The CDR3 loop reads CASSWGTGTNYGYTF. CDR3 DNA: TGTGCCAGCAGCTGGGGGACAGGGACAAACTATGGCTACACCTTC. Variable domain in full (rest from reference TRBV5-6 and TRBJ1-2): DAGVTQSPTHLIKTRGQQVTLRCSPKSGHDTVSWYQQALGQGPQFIFQYYEEEERQRGNFPDRFSGHQFPNYSSELNVNALLLGDSALYLCASSWGTGTNYGYTFGSGTRLTVV.

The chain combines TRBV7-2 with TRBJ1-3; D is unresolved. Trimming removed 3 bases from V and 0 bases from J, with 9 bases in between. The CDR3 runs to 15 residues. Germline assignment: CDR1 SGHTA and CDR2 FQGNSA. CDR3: CASSLGLLSGNTIYF. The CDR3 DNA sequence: TGTGCCAGCAGCTTGGGCCTCCTCTCTGGAAACACCATATATTTT.

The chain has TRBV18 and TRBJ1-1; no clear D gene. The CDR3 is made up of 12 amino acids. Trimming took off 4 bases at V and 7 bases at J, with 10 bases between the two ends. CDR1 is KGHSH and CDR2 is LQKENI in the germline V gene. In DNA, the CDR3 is TGTGCCAGCTCACTAAACGGGGATGAAGCTTTCTTT. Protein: CASSLNGDEAFF. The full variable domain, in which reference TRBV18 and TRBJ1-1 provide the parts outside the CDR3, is NAGVMQNPRHLVRRRGQEARLRCSPMKGHSHVYWYRQLPEEGLKFMVYLQKENIIDESGMPKERFSAEFPKEGPSILRIQQVVRGDSAAYFCASSLNGDEAFFGQGTRLTVV.

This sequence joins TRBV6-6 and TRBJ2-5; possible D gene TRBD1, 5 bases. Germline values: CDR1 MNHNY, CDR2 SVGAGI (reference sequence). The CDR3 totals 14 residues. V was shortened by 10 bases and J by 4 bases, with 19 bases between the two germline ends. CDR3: CATETPLRGETQYF. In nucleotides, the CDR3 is TGTGCCACCGAGACCCCGCTAAGGGGAGAGACCCAGTACTTC.

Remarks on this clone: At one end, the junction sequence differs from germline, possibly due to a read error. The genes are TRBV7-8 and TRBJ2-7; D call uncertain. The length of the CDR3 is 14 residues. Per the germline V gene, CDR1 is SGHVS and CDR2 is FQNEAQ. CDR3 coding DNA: TGTGCCAGCAGCCCCCTTACAAACTCCTTCGAGCAGTACTTC. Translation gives CASSPLTNSFEQYF.

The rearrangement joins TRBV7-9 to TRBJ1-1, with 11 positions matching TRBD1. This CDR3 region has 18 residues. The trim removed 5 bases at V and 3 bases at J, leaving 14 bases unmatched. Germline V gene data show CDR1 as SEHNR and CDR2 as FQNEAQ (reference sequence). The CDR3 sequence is CASSIPGQGETGHTEAFF. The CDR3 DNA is TGTGCCAGCAGCATCCCGGGACAGGGGGAAACGGGGCACACTGAAGCTTTCTTT.

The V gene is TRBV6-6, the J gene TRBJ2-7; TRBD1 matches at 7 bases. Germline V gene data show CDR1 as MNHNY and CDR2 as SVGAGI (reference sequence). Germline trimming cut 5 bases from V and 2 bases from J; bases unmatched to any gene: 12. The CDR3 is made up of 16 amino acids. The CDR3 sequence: CASSPRQGVATYEQYF. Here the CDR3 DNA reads TGTGCCAGCAGTCCCCGGCAGGGGGTTGCTACCTACGAGCAGTACTTC.

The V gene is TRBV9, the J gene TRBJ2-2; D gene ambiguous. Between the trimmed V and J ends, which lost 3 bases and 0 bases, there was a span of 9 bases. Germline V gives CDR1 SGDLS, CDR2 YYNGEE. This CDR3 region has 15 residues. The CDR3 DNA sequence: TGTGCCAGCAGCGCCCTCGTCCCGAACACCGGGGAGCTGTTTTTT. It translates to CASSALVPNTGELFF.

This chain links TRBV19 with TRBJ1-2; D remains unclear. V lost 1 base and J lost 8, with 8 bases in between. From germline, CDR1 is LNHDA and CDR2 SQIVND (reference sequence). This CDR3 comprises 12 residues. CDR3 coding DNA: TGTGCCAGTAGTATAGGGAGCAACGGCTACACCTTC. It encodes CASSIGSNGYTF.

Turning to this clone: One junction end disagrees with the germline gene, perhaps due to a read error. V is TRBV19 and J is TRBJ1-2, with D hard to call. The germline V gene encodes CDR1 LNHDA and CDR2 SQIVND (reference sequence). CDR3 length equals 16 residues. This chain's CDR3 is CASSTEYMISGYGYTF. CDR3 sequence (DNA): TGTGCCAGCAGTACAGAATATATGATTAGTGGATATGGCTACACCTTC.